This T cell receptor beta chain was recovered during a study of cytomegalovirus exposure and HLA in healthy donors. Study-level findings and limits: Sequencing likely produced, as an artifact, a cluster of highly shared sequence variants. Earlier analysis yielded a pattern in which most TCR beta V segments were productive about 90% or about 30% of the time.

The study ran its PCR with 60 Vbeta and 13 Jbeta primers. Sequencing was performed with immunoSEQ multiplex PCR; in TCRdb, only in-frame clones are kept and a portion is missing. Found here are 110,000 to 150,000 clones, around 79% of them singletons; the top ten hold about 3.7%. With 0 bases clipped from V and 6 bases from J, the junction kept 6 bases outside the gene matches. Germline V gives CDR1 SGHKS, CDR2 YYEKEE (reference sequence). This CDR3 region has 14 residues. This clone was recorded a few times. What it binds is unknown. The material sequenced was PBMCs. The receptor was derived from a male donor in good health and CMV-seronegative. This chain connects TRBV5-5 to TRBJ2-7; 7 nucleotides align to TRBD2. Written as DNA, the CDR3 is TGTGCCAGCAGCTTGGGCCGGGACTATCGCGAGCAGTACTTC. It translates to CASSLGRDYREQYF.